These 5 T cell receptor beta chains were sequenced from one sample in a study of blood T cell repertoires in COVID-19. Data came from immunoSEQ multiplex PCR; TCRdb stores just in-frame clones and leaves some out. In the table there are fewer than 150,000 clones, about 80% of which are singletons. Sequenced material: peripheral blood. The receptors here all came from a human donor in a cohort sampled during active COVID-19.

The V gene is TRBV2, the J gene TRBJ1-3, with 7 bases fitting TRBD1. Germline-derived CDR1 and CDR2 are SNHLY and FYNNEI. The CDR3 length is 15 residues. Germline trimming cut 1 base from V and 3 bases from J; bases unmatched to any gene: 3. CDR3 DNA: TGTGCCAGCAGTGAAGGGGCAGGGGGTGGAAACACCATATATTTT. Translation gives CASSEGAGGGNTIYF.

CDR3 in amino acids: CASSIGSGWTKNIQYF. CDR3 in DNA: TGTGCCAGTAGTATAGGCTCAGGGTGGACCAAAAACATTCAGTACTTC. This chain joins TRBV19 and TRBJ2-4; D is possibly TRBD1 (5 bases). CDR3 size: 16 residues. Germline V gene lookup returns CDR1 LNHDA and CDR2 SQIVND (reference sequence). The V and J ends lost 1 base and 2 bases respectively, with 12 bases between them.

The chain carries TRBV6-1 and TRBJ1-3; D may be TRBD1 (5 bases). This CDR3 has 16 amino acids. With 1 base removed from V and 3 bases from J, the gap between germline ends came to 13 bases. Germline V gene data show CDR1 as MNHNS and CDR2 as SASEGT. The CDR3 is CASSEGVGEGGNTIYF. The CDR3 DNA reads as TGTGCCAGCAGTGAAGGTGTGGGGGAGGGTGGAAACACCATATATTTT.

This clone was observed a handful of times. The chain joins TRBV7-8 to TRBJ1-6; D possibly corresponds to TRBD1 (6 bases). This CDR3 is 18 amino acids long. V gave up 5 bases and J gave up 0 bases, with 17 bases separating them. Germline CDR1 and CDR2: SGHVS and FQNEAQ. CDR3 amino acids: CASSLGQFIPSYNSPLHF. Written as DNA, the CDR3 is TGTGCCAGCAGCCTCGGACAGTTTATCCCCTCCTATAATTCACCCCTCCACTTT.

V usage is TRBV25-1 and J usage is TRBJ2-6, with 9 bases fitting TRBD1. Germline-derived CDR1 and CDR2 are MGHDK and SYGVNS. CDR3 length: 17 residues. V lost 8 bases and J lost 2; bases outside the gene matches: 10. The CDR3 is CASGPGQGFAGANVLTF. Written as DNA, the CDR3 is TGTGCCAGCGGACCGGGACAGGGTTTCGCTGGGGCCAACGTCCTGACTTTC. The full variable domain, completed using reference TRBV25-1 and TRBJ2-6, is EADIYQTPRYLVIGTGKKITLECSQTMGHDKMYWYQQDPGMELHLIHYSYGVNSTEKGDLSSESTVSRIRTEHFPLTLESARPSHTSQYLCASGPGQGFAGANVLTFGAGSRLTVL.